A single sample gave rise to the 10 T cell receptor beta chains below, sequenced in a study of blood T cell repertoires in COVID-19. TCRdb keeps only in-frame clones here, not all; method: immunoSEQ multiplex PCR. The sample has about 76,000 clones, around 90% seen once. The sequencing input was peripheral blood. All receptors come from a man between 45 and 60 years old with active COVID-19.

The V gene is TRBV9, the J gene TRBJ2-3; 8 bases are shared with TRBD2. Per germline, CDR1 SGDLS and CDR2 YYNGEE. The V gene end was trimmed by 0 bases and the J gene end by 0 bases; junction bases not matched to a gene: 3. The CDR3 consists of 16 residues. This chain's CDR3 is CASSVESSGSTDTQYF. The CDR3 DNA is TGTGCCAGCAGCGTAGAATCTAGCGGGAGCACAGATACGCAGTATTTT.

The chain combines TRBV10-3 with TRBJ1-1; D is uncertain. The ends were cut back, 2 bases at V and 2 bases at J, with 6 bases in the middle. Germline CDR1 is ENHRY and CDR2 is SYGVKD. The length of the CDR3 is 13 residues. The CDR3 loop is CAISEAVNTEAFF. CDR3 in DNA: TGTGCCATCAGTGAGGCAGTTAACACTGAAGCTTTCTTT.

The chain has TRBV19 and TRBJ2-7; TRBD1 matches at 10 bases. The CDR3 extends over 14 amino acids. CDR1 is LNHDA and CDR2 is SQIVND in the germline V gene (reference sequence). The junction had 2 bases not matched to a gene; V was cut back by 4 bases and J by 2 bases. The DNA for the CDR3 is TGTGCCAGTAGTACGGACAGGGGGGCCTACGAGCAGTACTTC. Translated: CASSTDRGAYEQYF.

The chain employs TRBV6-5 and TRBJ1-5; D might be TRBD1 (6 bases). This CDR3 is built from 15 residues. Germline loops: CDR1 MNHEY, CDR2 SVGAGI. The ends were cut back, 6 bases at V and 2 bases at J, with 14 bases in the middle. The CDR3 reads CASSRVGGRNQPQHF. Here the CDR3 DNA reads TGTGCCAGCAGCCGGGTCGGGGGGCGCAATCAGCCCCAGCATTTT.

The CDR3 DNA reads as TGTGCCAGCAGCCAGCTAGTGCGCACAGATACGCAGTATTTT. Amino acid sequence: CASSQLVRTDTQYF. The chain combines TRBV3-1 (or the pseudogene TRBV3-2) with TRBJ2-3; no definite D call. The V end was cut by 3 bases, the J end by 1 base, with 8 bases between. The CDR3 consists of 14 residues. CDR1 and CDR2 from the germline V gene are LGHDT and YNNKEL (reference sequence).

The chain is built from TRBV7-9 and TRBJ1-2; the match to TRBD1 covers 7 bases. The CDR3 has 14 amino acids. Germline V gene sequence: CDR1 SEHNR, CDR2 FQNEAQ (reference sequence). V was pared by 2 bases and J by 3 bases, with 3 bases of the junction left unmatched. DNA of the CDR3: TGTGCCAGCAGCTTATATGACAGGGACTATGGCTACACCTTC. This gives the protein CASSLYDRDYGYTF.

This chain links TRBV30 with TRBJ1-6; tentatively, D is TRBD1 (6 bases). Looked up from germline, CDR1 is GTSNPN and CDR2 is SVGIG (reference sequence). Trimming removed 4 bases at V and 11 bases at J, with 18 bases between. The CDR3 extends over 14 amino acids. The CDR3 nucleotides read TGTGCCTGGACTAATCAGGGGATTGGCGCACCCCTCCACTTT. The encoded protein is CAWTNQGIGAPLHF. Together with reference TRBV30 and TRBJ1-6, the CDR3 gives the full variable domain: SQTIHQWPATLVQPVGSPLSLECTVEGTSNPNLYWYRQAAGRGLQLLFYSVGIGQISSEVPQNLSASRPQDRQFILSSKKLLLSDSGFYLCAWTNQGIGAPLHFGNGTRLTVT.

The chain employs TRBV5-1 and TRBJ2-7; the D is unclear. Germline V gives CDR1 SGHRS, CDR2 YFSETQ. Trimming cost V 0 bases and J 1 base, with 8 bases left between them. This CDR3 is 14 amino acids long. This CDR3 reads CASSLDPSSYEQYF. The CDR3 nucleotides read TGCGCCAGCAGCTTGGATCCCAGTTCCTACGAGCAGTACTTC.

J is TRBJ2-1 and V is TRBV7-9, with D perhaps TRBD2 (6 bases). Trimming shortened V by 0 bases and J by 4 bases, and 13 bases separated the two germline ends. The CDR3 consists of 16 residues. Germline CDR1 reads SEHNR; CDR2 reads FQNEAQ (reference sequence). The DNA for the CDR3 is TGTGCCAGCAGCTTAGCCCTCGCGGGAACTTACAATGAGCAGTTCTTC. This encodes CASSLALAGTYNEQFF.

V and J are TRBV7-8 and TRBJ2-2; D is perhaps TRBD2 (6 bases). CDR3 length: 16 residues. Trimming took 1 base from V and 5 from J, leaving 14 bases between them. Germline V gene data show CDR1 as SGHVS and CDR2 as FQNEAQ. In DNA, the CDR3 is TGTGCCAGCAGCTTAGTCGGGGGAGCTGGGACCGGGGAGCTGTTTTTT. Its translation: CASSLVGGAGTGELFF.